This T cell receptor (beta chain) was observed in a study of human versus mouse CDR3 diversity and MHC coevolution. Whole-study context: immunoSEQ was reported to reach one in 200,000 T cells sensitivity. Between roughly 5.5 x 10^6 and 1.8 x 10^7 valid reads came from each sample.

As for this clone: The target antigen is unknown.

Generated by immunoSEQ multiplex PCR, the TCRdb table keeps only in-frame clones and is missing some. The data contain fewer than 100,000 clones, about 93% of them singletons. Study-level results: Human T cells underwent selection on roughly 6 different MHC II alleles.

Naive CD4 T cells, CD45RO-negative and CD62L-positive, were flow-sorted from PBMCs. The germline V gene encodes CDR1 MNHEY and CDR2 SVGAGI. This CDR3 is built from 14 residues. The trim removed 6 bases at V and 4 bases at J, leaving 4 bases unmatched. This clonotype was obtained from a person aged 30 to 70 in good health. V is TRBV6-5 and J is TRBJ1-1; 11 bases are shared with TRBD1. The specimen sequenced was naive CD4+ T cells from blood. Regarding subset: CD45RO-negative CD62L-positive naive CD4 T cells. Here the CDR3 reads CASRGQGAGTEAFF. The DNA for the CDR3 is TGTGCCAGCAGAGGACAGGGGGCGGGCACTGAAGCTTTCTTT.